The rows below give T cell receptor beta chains drawn from one sample of a study of T cell responses to AZD1222 COVID-19 vaccine. Clones were read by immunoSEQ multiplex PCR, and TCRdb kept only the in-frame ones, dropping some. The data show about 150,000 clones, around 87% seen once. Sequenced here: peripheral blood, sampled on day 0 of AZD1222 vaccination. The receptors were sampled from an adult in good health. The CDR3 runs from the conserved cysteine through the conserved F or W.

V	length	CDR3
TRBV6-5	14	CASSRGSRGYEQYF
TRBV5-1	14	CASTMGHLNTEAFF
TRBV4-1	17	CASYPNPDSRMNTEAFF
TRBV28	13	CATWLGINTEAFF
TRBV6-5	14	CASSYSGTSYEQYF
TRBV2	14	CATGPTGGGEKLFF
TRBV12-3/TRBV12-4	12	CASTREVETQYF
TRBV5-1	14	CASTEGREGEKLFF
TRBV7-8	16	CASSLGRMWGRTEAFF
TRBV6-5	15	CASSSLGLTTGELFF
TRBV11-2	15	CASSSGLTNTGELFF
TRBV6-5	14	CASRGVIQRDEQFF
TRBV5-1	14	CASSFGGRAYEQYF
TRBV9	16	CASSPEVGLGNSPLHF
TRBV4-2	13	CASSLRLAGEQYF
TRBV3-1/TRBV3-2	17	CASSHTNLRTSTYEQYF
TRBV19	11	CASSNTNEAFF
TRBV12-2	19	CASRLSRVVAQGGGNTIYF
TRBV5-1	14	CASSSGQVNTEAFF
TRBV27	15	CASSFSAGGAGEQYF
TRBV7-9	16	CASSFTQRRLVYEQYF
TRBV27	14	CASSPRTGLYEQYF
TRBV5-4	11	CASSLGYEQYF
TRBV14	15	CASSPQGRGSYEQYF
TRBV3-1/TRBV3-2	15	CASSQGAWGIEGYTF
TRBV11-2	13	CASSVSQVYEQYF
TRBV12-3/TRBV12-4	13	CASSLAGNYGYTF
TRBV6-1	12	CASSDRSYEQYF
TRBV7-3	14	CASSSMGGSNEQFF
TRBV5-4	13	CASSLDRKNIQYF
TRBV3-1/TRBV3-2	15	CASSHALEGGDTQYF
TRBV5-1	16	CASSPRPGEVAGELFF
TRBV3-1/TRBV3-2	15	CASSQDLQVGLEAFF
TRBV6-5	15	CASSYSGQGIYEQYF
TRBV19	15	CASSAGSGRTNEQFF
TRBV10-3	13	CAISQGANYGYTF
TRBV7-9	14	CASETGGSTDTQYF
TRBV11-2	14	CASSFQGDWDGYTF
TRBV27	14	CASSPDRVWSPLHF
TRBV30	11	CAWSRRGSAFF
TRBV6-1	14	CASSEVARLSGYTF
TRBV5-4	15	CASSFGTAYNSPLHF
TRBV4-1	15	CASSQGRTGVYEQYF
TRBV3-1/TRBV3-2	15	CASSETGAARSPLHF
TRBV30	14	CAWSGLAIDGELFF
TRBV5-1	14	CASSSRQGTTEAFF